This T cell receptor beta chain came from a study of cytomegalovirus exposure and HLA in healthy donors (dated by TCRdb to 2016 to 2017). With respect to the entire study: An earlier analysis of approximately 640 of the donors reported 250 to 350 Gb of sequence data and around 120 million unique TCR beta sequences from around 200 million T cells. The study aimed to test whether signatures of past pathogen exposure could be identified by cataloging public T cell receptors. On average, roughly 250,000 unique TCR beta nucleotide sequences were sequenced per donor among about 400 genotyped donors of the cohort, with about 19% of those sequences being non-productive. The study used immunosequencing to profile the T cell repertoires of approximately 630 subjects and linked those repertoires to cytomegalovirus serostatus. Rather than using new phenotypic data, the later analysis identified candidate immune exposures from TCR beta sequences and from how often those sequences occurred across donors. The study combined high-throughput TCR immunosequencing, statistical association of individual TCRs with disease status, and machine learning to predict cytomegalovirus infection status. All discovery cohort repertoires had been generated on a single sequencing platform. An earlier analysis of around 540 of the donors applied high-throughput TCR beta sequencing to assess whether each TCR beta V gene segment acted as functional or pseudogenic. HLA typing included class I and class II loci at four-digit resolution. Among the roughly 400 genotyped donors, 75% to 90% belonged to the genetic ancestry cluster associated with self-reported Caucasian donors. Typing coverage varied by locus: roughly 620-640 donors for A, B, C, DRB1 and DQB1; more than 500 for DQA1; more than 600 for DPA1; around 450 for DPB1. Several DR-DQ haplotypes were treated as single units for association and clustering because of strong linkage in the cohort. To study patterns of TCR occurrence, a later analysis re-analyzed previously published TCR beta repertoires from 666 donors and added high-resolution HLA genotyping. Besides the first cohort of approximately 710 subjects, a separate validation cohort made up of 120 different subjects was used. An early release that covered fewer than 800 HLA-typed donors contained about 300 gigabases of sequencing data and about 93 million unique TCR sequences. Donor age, sex, ethnicity and CMV serostatus were collected together with the repertoire data. Genome-wide SNP genotypes for about three fifths of the roughly 670 donors were used in a later genetic analysis, which treated that subset as a discovery cohort.

In total, 600 or so healthy bone marrow donors made up the cohort. All cohort members were sampled while nominally healthy, although unrecorded immune exposures were likely present. The donor was CMV seropositive and was included in the group of 300 or so seropositive cohort members. A peripheral blood sample was collected from each donor, and TCR beta sequencing was performed on peripheral blood mononuclear cells. Genomic DNA was extracted from the blood cell samples with the Qiagen DNeasy Blood Extraction Kit. Comment on this clone: Its binding antigen is unknown. Nothing much larger sits one base from this clone, and base qualities are not available.

The germline ends are 14 bases apart after V is trimmed by 1 base and J by 7 bases. From a lookup of the germline V gene, CDR1 and CDR2 are SGHDN and FVKESK. The CDR3 covers 15 residues, taking in both the cysteine and the phenylalanine. Just CDR3 DNA is preserved here, 45 bases in frame from base 1. Library prep was done by the immunoSEQ multiplex PCR assay. For the multiplex PCR, a mixture combining 60 forward primers for TCR Vbeta segments and 13 reverse primers for TCR Jbeta segments was used. A multiplex PCR assay on genomic DNA amplified the CDR3 region of rearranged TCR beta genes. The amplified TCR beta libraries were sequenced on the Illumina HiSeq System as 87-base-pair reads. Turning to the authors' computational methods: A later analysis tallied 75 million to 85 million unique TCR beta chains across the approximately 670 repertoires, and some 10 million of those chains were shared by two or more donors. To remove PCR and sequencing errors, raw reads were error-corrected and collapsed into unique sequences using a nearest-neighbor algorithm that merged closely related sequences. To assign V, D and J gene segments, CDR3 sequences were aligned to IMGT reference sequences. For a sequence to be retained, a match of at least six nucleotides to both a V gene segment and a J gene segment was required. Rearrangements were called productive when the CDR3 lacked stop codons and stayed in frame with V and J; all others were non-productive. CDR3 was defined according to IMGT convention as the region running from the second conserved V-encoded cysteine to the conserved J-encoded phenylalanine. The earlier analysis of roughly 590 of the donors excluded sequences that lacked an unambiguous match to a single V gene segment. In an earlier analysis of several hundred of the donors, a V segment was called functional when productive rearrangements were above 56.7%, and segregating when the standard deviation between donors exceeded 5%. A statistical classification framework was developed to diagnose cytomegalovirus status using the catalog of TCR beta chain sequences. In a later analysis, TCR nucleotide sequences were compared against IMGT/GENE-DB human TR gene sequences so that V and J genes could be assigned. The TCRdist pipeline was used in a later analysis to assign CDR3 sequences and most-parsimonious VDJ recombination scenarios. In a later analysis, each TCR beta chain was defined by its CDR3 amino acid sequence together with its V-gene family, and reads without a unique V-gene family were excluded. To address suspected cross-contamination and a sequencing artifact, a later analysis removed roughly 640 highly shared, low-generation-probability nucleotide sequences. In a later analysis, a clonal expansion index was calculated for each public chain from normalized within-repertoire ranks of inferred template counts. In a later analysis, generation probabilities were computed using a VDJ recombination model fitted to out-of-frame rearrangements, and the results were checked against IGoR. Hypergeometric tests were used in a later analysis to score TCR-TCR, TCR-HLA and TCR-CMV co-occurrence, with a repertoire-size bias correction applied to the TCR pairs. False discovery rates were estimated in a later analysis by permuting HLA or CMV assignments 20 times. A later analysis grouped co-occurring TCRs with DBSCAN, adding TCRdist sequence similarity when clustering within HLA-allele-positive subsets. For co-occurrence clustering, repertoires with fewer than 30,000 or more than 120,000 public chains were excluded, along with about five repertoires with anomalous nucleotide sharing. TCRdb stores this immuneACCESS table with in-frame sequences only. Part of the clones is absent; in the studies checked, under half of the shortfall reflects unresolved V genes, and no reason is known for the rest. The V and J calls and clone size are taken from that table; D and trimming were inferred from the DNA. For this sample there are 160,000 or so clones; about 77% appear just once. Roughly 10% of the sample belongs to the ten largest clones.

Overall study outcomes, separate from this receptor: Because HLA typing was missing for some donors at each locus, association tests included only the typed subset. Cytomegalovirus status was reported to be diagnosed by the classifier with high specificity and sensitivity in both the original and validation cohorts. In a later analysis, the rate of TCR association differed among HLA loci, with DRB1 alleles having the most associated TCRs and HLA-C alleles having the fewest. A group of highly shared sequence variants was considered likely to be a technical artifact of the sequencing pipeline. Across donors, most TCR sequences were observed very rarely, whereas some public TCRs were present in many individuals. Linkage disequilibrium might explain the correlated functional status among segregating V segments, but an unknown experimental factor could not be ruled out. In a later analysis, most CMV-associated TCR beta chains were found to appear HLA-restricted, with HLA associations seemingly driven largely by CMV exposure. This cohort had only TCR beta chains sequenced, and the lack of alpha or paired-chain data limited which features could be detected. An association between a missense DCLRE1C variant and V-gene and J-gene trimming of TCR beta chains was found in a later genetic analysis and replicated in an independent cohort. According to a later analysis, parvovirus B19, influenza, CMV and Epstein-Barr virus appeared linked to several top co-occurrence clusters. In a later analysis, HLA-associated TCR beta chains were found to be more clonally expanded and to have lower generation probabilities than equally common non-associated chains. According to a later genetic analysis, donors in an Asian-associated ancestry cluster had fewer N-insertions in productive TCRs than the approximately 630-donor mean. A few of the identified cytomegalovirus-associated TCR beta chains were confirmed in vitro to be specific for cytomegalovirus antigens. Assigning TCR associations to individual alleles was difficult when HLA alleles, especially DR and DQ, strongly co-occurred. The study gave a list of 150 to 200 TCR beta chains associated with cytomegalovirus. For the cohort, immune exposure information was limited to CMV serostatus. At a false discovery rate of 0.05, a later analysis linked under 20,000 TCR beta sequences to specific HLA alleles. The 87-base-pair reads could not distinguish some IMGT-functional V segments, including TRBV6-2 and TRBV6-3, so those segments were excluded. Broadly in line with IMGT annotations, most TCR beta V segments showed up in productive rearrangements about 90% or about 30% of the time in an earlier analysis of about 500 of the donors. Because counts were too low, under 20 rarely observed V segments, including chromosome 9 orphons, were left out of the earlier analysis of approximately 580 of the donors. A further reported finding was that TCR beta sequences accurately predicted the HLA-A and HLA-B alleles for most subjects in the first cohort. The authors suggested that the approach could potentially be generalized to other disease states and immunological phenotypes. The presence/absence analyses assumed that sequencing depth was roughly uniform across donors, and that assumption may not be true.

This TCR derives from a man aged 18-30 years in good health and CMV-seropositive. The V and J genes are TRBV14 and TRBJ2-1; TRBD2 is possibly the D segment (7 matching bases). The sequenced sample consisted of PBMCs. The nucleotides are TGTGCCAGCAGCCAAGTACAGGGAGGGTGGAATGAGCAGTTCTTC. Translated, it gives CASSQVQGGWNEQFF.